The present entry profiles one T cell receptor beta chain with its context. CDR1 and CDR2 (germline): MNHEY, SVGEGT. CDR3 length: 13 amino acids. Deletions cut 11 bases from V and 1 base from J, with 11 bases between. This sample was taken from a study of T-cell reconstitution after alpha-beta-depleted transplantation in children. Unique molecular identifiers featured in how the TCRbeta library was prepared. TCRdb analysed the PCR reads with MiXCR anew, one entry per CDR3 protein. The sample contains over 450,000 distinct CDR3 sequences, 10% to 13% of which appear only once. The chain carries TRBV6-2 or TRBV6-3 and TRBJ2-2; tentative D call: TRBD2 (5 bases). Sequencing used PBMCs, obtained before TCRalphabeta/CD19-depleted stem cell transplant. The TCR was taken from a child under 10 years old with inherited bone marrow failure, due to receive a stem cell transplant. CDR3 DNA: TGTGCCGGAGGTGCAGGGAACACCGGGGAGCTGTTTTTT. It is translated as CAGGAGNTGELFF.